These 27 T cell receptor beta chains were sequenced from one sample in a study of blood T cell repertoires in COVID-19. TCRdb's copy holds only in-frame clones and misses some; the assay was immunoSEQ multiplex PCR. The sample records 270,000 or so clones, approximately 86% being singletons. The sequencing input was peripheral blood. These receptors all come from a man aged 35 to 55 with active or convalescent COVID-19.

The chain has TRBV2 and TRBJ1-5, with TRBD1 matching over 10 bases. In germline, CDR1 is SNHLY, CDR2 FYNNEI. This CDR3 is built from 15 residues. Losses at the gene ends were 7 bases for V and 2 bases for J; bases not matched to a gene: 5. For the CDR3, the DNA is TGTGCCAGCATATCCGGGACAGGGGGCAATCAGCCCCAGCATTTT. Translation gives CASISGTGGNQPQHF.

This clone was observed once. The V call is TRBV28, the J call TRBJ1-6; the D gene is possibly TRBD1 (6 bases). The CDR3 length is 17 residues. CDR1 and CDR2 (germline): MDHEN, SYDVKM. V was shortened by 6 bases and J by 6 bases, with 21 bases between the two germline ends. Written as DNA, the CDR3 is TGTGCCAGCAGGTTGGGGTCCCACAGGGCTCTTAATTCACCCCTCCACTTT. Amino acids: CASRLGSHRALNSPLHF.

In DNA form, the CDR3 reads TGTGCCAGCAGACCGATGACAGGGAAAAACATTGAGCAGTACTTC. Residues: CASRPMTGKNIEQYF. The chain carries TRBV7-9 and TRBJ2-7; 7 bases are shared with TRBD1. V shed 6 bases, J shed 7 bases, and the junction held 15 bases outside the gene matches. Per the germline V gene, CDR1 is SEHNR and CDR2 is FQNEAQ (reference sequence). There are 15 residues in the CDR3.

This clone appeared a single time. The CDR3 loop is CASSVTGGGYEQYF. In nucleotides, the CDR3 is TGCGCCAGCAGCGTGACAGGGGGAGGCTACGAGCAGTACTTC. This chain connects TRBV5-1 to TRBJ2-7; 9 bases align to TRBD1. After removal of 4 bases from V and 3 bases from J, the junction contained 5 bases not matched to a gene. Germline CDR1 is SGHRS and CDR2 is YFSETQ. The CDR3 extends over 14 amino acids.

This chain joins TRBV18 and TRBJ2-7; 10 bases match TRBD1. The CDR3 is 15 residues long. The V gene end was trimmed by 5 bases and the J gene end by 4 bases; junction bases not matched to a gene: 8. CDR1 KGHSH and CDR2 LQKENI come from the germline V gene. CDR3 amino acids: CASSSAGTGVYEQYF. DNA for the CDR3: TGTGCCAGCTCATCGGCCGGGACAGGGGTATACGAGCAGTACTTC.

This clone was seen a handful of times. The chain carries TRBV13 and TRBJ1-4; D gene uncertain. With 3 bases removed from V and 7 bases from J, the gap between germline ends came to 6 bases. The CDR3 extends over 12 amino acids. CDR1 and CDR2 (germline): PRHDT, FYEKMQ (reference sequence). The CDR3 here is CASSLFGEKLFF. CDR3 nucleotides: TGTGCCAGCAGCTTGTTCGGTGAAAAACTGTTTTTT.

The J gene is TRBJ1-1, the V gene TRBV3-1 (or the pseudogene TRBV3-2); TRBD1 is a possible D gene (6 bases). The germline V and J ends were trimmed by 4 bases and 0 bases, with 18 bases remaining between them. The CDR3 runs to 17 residues. Per the germline V gene, CDR1 is LGHDT and CDR2 is YNNKEL (reference sequence). CDR3 coding DNA: TGTGCCAGCAGCCTTAGGGCAGGGGCTGGGCTGAACACTGAAGCTTTCTTT. Amino acid sequence: CASSLRAGAGLNTEAFF.

The chain has TRBV6-4 and TRBJ2-2; TRBD2 aligns across 10 bases. Germline V gene sequence: CDR1 MRHNA, CDR2 SNTAGT. The junction had 15 bases not matched to a gene; V was cut back by 10 bases and J by 10 bases. The CDR3 runs to 15 residues. The CDR3 sequence is CANPGGLAWWEELFF. As DNA, the CDR3 is TGTGCCAACCCGGGGGGACTAGCGTGGTGGGAGGAGCTGTTTTTT.

J is TRBJ1-6 and V is TRBV5-1; D unclear. V lost 0 bases to trimming and J lost 8 bases, with 6 bases between them. Germline V gene sequence: CDR1 SGHRS, CDR2 YFSETQ. CDR3 length equals 13 residues. CDR3 in amino acids: CASSLGEDSPLHF. The DNA of the CDR3 is TGCGCCAGCAGCTTGGGGGAGGATTCACCCCTCCACTTT.

This clone came up once. The chain recombines TRBV7-6 with TRBJ1-3; maybe TRBD1 (6 bases). The CDR3 contains 16 residues. V was cut by 2 bases and J by 4 bases, with 15 bases left in between. Germline lookup yields CDR1 SGHVS and CDR2 FNYEAQ. CDR3 coding DNA: TGTGCCAGCAGCTTATCCGCACAGGGAACAGGAAACACCATATATTTT. Protein: CASSLSAQGTGNTIYF.

The sample holds a few counts of this clone. This sequence joins TRBV11-2 and TRBJ1-5; 8 bases agree with TRBD1. J gave up 7 bases and V 5 bases, and 13 bases lay outside the gene matches. Germline CDR1 is SGHAT and CDR2 is FQNNGV. The CDR3 has 16 amino acids. CDR3 in amino acids: CASSRDRTGPGQPQHF. In nucleotides, the CDR3 is TGTGCCAGCAGCCGAGATAGGACAGGGCCGGGGCAGCCCCAGCATTTT.

This clone was counted once. The chain combines TRBV6-4 with TRBJ1-1; D may be TRBD1 (6 bases). The CDR3 runs 13 residues. CDR1 is MRHNA, CDR2 SNTAGT, per germline. V dropped 3 bases and J dropped 12 bases, with 17 bases sitting between them. CDR3 loop: CASSDNPGGATFF. CDR3 nucleotide sequence: TGTGCCAGCAGTGATAACCCTGGGGGGGCGACTTTCTTT.

The chain couples TRBV2 to TRBJ1-2; perhaps TRBD1 as D (6 bases). V was clipped by 1 base and J by 0 bases, with 12 bases between them. This CDR3 has 16 residues. Germline lookup yields CDR1 SNHLY and CDR2 FYNNEI. The CDR3 spells CASSEVWDTANYGYTF. In nucleotides, the CDR3 is TGTGCCAGCAGTGAAGTATGGGACACCGCTAACTATGGCTACACCTTC.

A single count supports this clone. The chain has TRBV30 and TRBJ1-2, with TRBD1 matching 10 bases. Germline-derived CDR1 and CDR2 are GTSNPN and SVGIG (reference sequence). The CDR3 extends over 20 amino acids. Trimming took 3 bases from V and 2 from J; bases not matched to a gene: 21. In DNA, the CDR3 is TGTGCCTGGAGAGACGGACAGGGGGTGGCTATTGGGATAATCAACTATGGCTACACCTTC. It translates to CAWRDGQGVAIGIINYGYTF.

A few counts support this clone. The genes are TRBV12-2 and TRBJ1-4; TRBD1, the table's D call, lacks a check against the DNA. TRBV12-2 has pseudogene status. The CDR3 runs 15 residues. As DNA, the CDR3 is TGTGCAAGTCGCACACAGGGGGCGAGGAATGAAAAACTGTTTTTT. Its protein product is CASRTQGARNEKLFF.

This chain uses TRBV9 with TRBJ2-3; 8 nucleotides align to TRBD2. CDR1 and CDR2 from the germline V gene are SGDLS and YYNGEE. V lost 4 bases and J lost 5; bases outside the gene matches: 6. CDR3 length: 14 residues. CDR3 region: CASSTTSVKDTQYF. The DNA for the CDR3 is TGTGCCAGCAGCACGACTAGCGTCAAAGATACGCAGTATTTT.

This clone was picked up one time. The chain recombines TRBV15 with TRBJ2-7; 9 bases map to TRBD2. The germline V gene has CDR1 LNHNV and CDR2 YYDKDF (reference sequence). Germline trimming cut 8 bases from V and 5 bases from J; bases unmatched to any gene: 13. The CDR3 loop spans 15 amino acids. The CDR3 reads CATGTRREGHNEQYF. CDR3 in DNA: TGTGCCACCGGTACCAGGCGGGAGGGCCACAACGAGCAGTACTTC.

This chain joins TRBV24-1 and TRBJ1-5; the D is unclear. CDR3 size: 14 residues. V was cut by 5 bases and J by 3 bases, with 10 bases left in between. Germline loops: CDR1 KGHDR, CDR2 SFDVKD. This CDR3 reads CATSGSQPNQPQHF. The CDR3 DNA sequence: TGTGCCACCAGTGGGAGTCAGCCCAATCAGCCCCAGCATTTT.

The V call is TRBV5-1, the J call TRBJ2-2; 10 nucleotides match TRBD1. The CDR3 runs to 16 residues. Germline trimming cut 4 bases from V and 4 bases from J; bases unmatched to any gene: 7. Per the germline V gene, CDR1 is SGHRS and CDR2 is YFSETQ. The CDR3 loop is CASSAGTGVGTGELFF. The CDR3, as DNA: TGCGCCAGCAGCGCCGGGACAGGGGTTGGCACCGGGGAGCTGTTTTTT. The variable domain in full, with the rest retrieved from reference TRBV5-1 and TRBJ2-2, is KAGVTQTPRYLIKTRGQQVTLSCSPISGHRSVSWYQQTPGQGLQFLFEYFSETQRNKGNFPGRFSGRQFSNSRSEMNVSTLELGDSALYLCASSAGTGVGTGELFFGEGSRLTVL.

A single count supports this clone. V and J are TRBV7-9 and TRBJ2-7; 10 bases are shared with TRBD1. The trim removed 5 bases at V and 5 bases at J, leaving 18 bases unmatched. The germline V gene has CDR1 SEHNR and CDR2 FQNEAQ (reference sequence). The CDR3 has 18 amino acids. As DNA, the CDR3 is TGTGCCAGCAGCCCGTACGTAATGGACAGGGGGATTAGAAACGAGCAGTACTTC. Its translation is CASSPYVMDRGIRNEQYF.

The chain couples TRBV11-2 to TRBJ2-7; perhaps TRBD1 as D (5 bases). Between the trimmed V and J ends, which lost 1 base and 6 bases, there was a span of 10 bases. The CDR3 runs to 13 residues. The V gene's germline CDR1 is SGHAT and CDR2 FQNNGV. CDR3 nucleotides: TGTGCCAGCAGCTTAGGGGGTACAGGCGAGCAGTACTTC. Amino acids: CASSLGGTGEQYF.

In DNA form, the CDR3 reads TGTGCCAGCAGCCTAAGCGCGGGGGGCACAGATACGCAGTATTTT. Translating gives CASSLSAGGTDTQYF. The chain carries TRBV6-4 and TRBJ2-3; 7 positions agree with TRBD2. Germline V CDR1 and CDR2: MRHNA, SNTAGT. V shed 6 bases and J 1 base; nucleotides not matched to a gene: 7. CDR3 length: 15 residues.

The chain links TRBV5-4 to TRBJ2-3, with 10 bases that match TRBD2. CDR3 length: 14 residues. Germline V gene data show CDR1 as SGHNT and CDR2 as YYREEE (reference sequence). With V trimmed by 5 bases and J by 4 bases, 4 bases remained unmatched. The CDR3 nucleotides are TGTGCCAGCAGGCCAGCGGGAGGGGCAGATACGCAGTATTTT. Translated, it gives CASRPAGGADTQYF.

The chain recombines TRBV10-3 with TRBJ2-7; D remains ambiguous. V was shortened by 10 bases and J by 0 bases, with 10 bases between the two germline ends. The CDR3 runs 12 residues. Germline lookup yields CDR1 ENHRY and CDR2 SYGVKD. CDR3 bases: TGTGCCACCCAACCTAGCTCCTACGAGCAGTACTTC. Amino acid sequence: CATQPSSYEQYF.

A single count supports this clone. The chain couples TRBV6-5 to TRBJ1-3; perhaps TRBD1 as D (6 bases). The CDR3 length is 15 residues. Trimming pared 7 bases from V and 2 bases from J, leaving 15 bases between. Germline values: CDR1 MNHEY, CDR2 SVGAGI. The CDR3 DNA follows: TGTGCCAGCACCAGAAAACAGGGAGCTGGAAACACCATATATTTT. It translates to CASTRKQGAGNTIYF.

V is TRBV11-2 and J is TRBJ1-2; D is unclear. The CDR3 loop spans 11 amino acids. The ends were cut back, 2 bases at V and 10 bases at J, with 8 bases in the middle. Germline V gene sequence: CDR1 SGHAT, CDR2 FQNNGV. DNA of the CDR3: TGTGCCAGCAGCTTAATCGGGAACTACACCTTC. Amino acids: CASSLIGNYTF.

V gene TRBV28 combines with J gene TRBJ2-5; TRBD1 matches at 9 bases. Germline-derived CDR1 and CDR2 are MDHEN and SYDVKM. The CDR3 has 13 amino acids. Trimming took 7 bases from V and 5 from J; bases not matched to a gene: 5. CDR3 amino acids: CASMDRGGETQYF. The DNA for the CDR3 is TGTGCCAGCATGGACAGGGGAGGTGAGACCCAGTACTTC.